This TCR beta chain was retrieved from a study of blood T cell repertoires in COVID-19 (TCRdb year 2020). Looking at the study overall: Collaborator samples came from the United States, Italy and Spain and covered acute and convalescent phases of COVID-19. HLA class I and class II types, where available, came from metadata supplied by the sample provider rather than from assay-based typing. A de-identified subject ID, COVID-19 status, age in years and sex were almost always included in the sample metadata. The prospective study material was composed of cDNA or gDNA derived from T cells, B-cell-depleted T cells, or PBMCs. Samples came from the ongoing ImmuneRACE study (first 160 participants) plus 1,254 subjects from 6 global collaborators. Subjects who had been exposed to COVID-19, were actively infected with it, or had recovered from it provided the deeply sampled blood TCRbeta repertoires that made up the dataset. The repertoires were made available in a free public database intended to serve as a resource for research on the immune response to SARS-CoV-2. Paper-wide results and their limitations: The quantity of clinical and demographic metadata differed by source and by participant and was supplied without curation.

TCRbeta CDR3 regions were amplified from genomic DNA using the immunoSEQ Assay, a bias-controlled multiplex PCR. The original methods were these. The number of nucleated cells in each sample was estimated by amplification of reference gene primers within the assay. To quantify the absolute abundance of each unique TCRbeta CDR3 rearrangement, sequence reads were collapsed and filtered. For each sample, productive Simpson clonality was calculated as the square root of Simpson's diversity index over productive rearrangements. TCRdb mirrors the immuneACCESS table, restricted to in-frame sequences. Some clones are absent from its copies; in checked studies, under half trace to an unresolved V gene, and the reason for the others is unknown. The V and J calls and clone size come from that table; D and trimming were worked out from the DNA. In this sample the table shows about 520,000 clones, around 85% of which occur a single time. 3% to 4% of the sample goes to the ten largest clones.

About this clone itself: No antigen is known for it. The record has no base qualities; no much larger clone is one base away.

Whole blood was collected in K2EDTA tubes by collaborating institutions according to the institutions' own protocols. For TCRbeta analysis, collaborators shipped samples as frozen whole blood, isolated PBMCs, or DNA extracted from either of those sample types. The V end loses 5 bases and the J end loses 2 bases, and a stretch of 13 bases separates them. From the cysteine through the phenylalanine, the CDR3 covers 14 amino acids. The CDR3 DNA has 42 bases and is translated from base 1. Via the germline V gene, CDR1 is SGHTA and CDR2 FQGNSA. The rearranged chain carries TRBV7-2 and TRBJ2-7, and perhaps TRBD2 as D gene, on 6 matching bases. This clonotype originated in a human donor in a cohort sampled during active COVID-19. Sequenced material: peripheral blood. The CDR3 region: CASSLQEGPYEQYF. The nucleotide sequence is given as TGTGCCAGCAGCCTCCAGGAGGGCCCCTACGAGCAGTACTTC.